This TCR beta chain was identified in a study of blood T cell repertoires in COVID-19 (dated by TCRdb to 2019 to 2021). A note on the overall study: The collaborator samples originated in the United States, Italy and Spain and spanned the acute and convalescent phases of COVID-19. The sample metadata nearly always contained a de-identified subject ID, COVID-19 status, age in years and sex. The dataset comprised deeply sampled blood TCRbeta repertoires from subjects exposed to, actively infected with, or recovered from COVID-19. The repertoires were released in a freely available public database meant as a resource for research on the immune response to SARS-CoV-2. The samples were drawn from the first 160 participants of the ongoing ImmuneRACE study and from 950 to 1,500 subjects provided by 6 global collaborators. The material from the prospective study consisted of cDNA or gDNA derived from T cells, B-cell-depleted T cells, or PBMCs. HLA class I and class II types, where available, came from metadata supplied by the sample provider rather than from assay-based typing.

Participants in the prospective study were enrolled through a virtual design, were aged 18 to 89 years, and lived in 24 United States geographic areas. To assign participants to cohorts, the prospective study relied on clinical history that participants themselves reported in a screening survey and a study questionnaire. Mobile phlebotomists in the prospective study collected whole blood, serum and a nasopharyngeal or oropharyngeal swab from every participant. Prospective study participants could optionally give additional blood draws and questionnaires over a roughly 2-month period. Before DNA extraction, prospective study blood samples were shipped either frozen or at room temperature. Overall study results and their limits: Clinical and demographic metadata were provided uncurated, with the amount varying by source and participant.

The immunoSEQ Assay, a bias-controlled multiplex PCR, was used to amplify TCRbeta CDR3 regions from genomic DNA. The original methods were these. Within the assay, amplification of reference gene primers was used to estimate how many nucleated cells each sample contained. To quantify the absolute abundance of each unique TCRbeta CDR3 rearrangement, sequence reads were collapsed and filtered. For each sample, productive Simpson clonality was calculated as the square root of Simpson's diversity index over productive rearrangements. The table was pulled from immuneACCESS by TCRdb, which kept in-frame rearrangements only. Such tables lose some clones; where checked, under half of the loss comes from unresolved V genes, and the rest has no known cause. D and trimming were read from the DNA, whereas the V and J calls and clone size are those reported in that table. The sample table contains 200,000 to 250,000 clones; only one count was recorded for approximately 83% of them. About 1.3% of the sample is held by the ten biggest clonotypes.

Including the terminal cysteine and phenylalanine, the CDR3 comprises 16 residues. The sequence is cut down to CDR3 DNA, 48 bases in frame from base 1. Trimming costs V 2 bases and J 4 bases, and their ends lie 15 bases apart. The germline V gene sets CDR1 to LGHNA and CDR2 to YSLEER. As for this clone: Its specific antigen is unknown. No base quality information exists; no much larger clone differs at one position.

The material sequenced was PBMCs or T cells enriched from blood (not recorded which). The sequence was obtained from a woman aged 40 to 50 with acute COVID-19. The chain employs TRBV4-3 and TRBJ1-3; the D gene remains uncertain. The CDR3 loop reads CASSQNVGVRGNTIYF. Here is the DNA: TGCGCCAGCAGCCAAAACGTCGGGGTCCGGGGAAACACCATATATTTT.